Presented here are 30 T cell receptor beta chains from one specimen sequenced in a study of T-cell reconstitution after alpha-beta-depleted transplantation in children. Study results and caveats: At one year after transplant, newly produced T cells mostly accounted for T-cell counts and diversity.

For TCRbeta, the library was prepared with unique molecular identifiers. TCRdb processed the PCR reads anew with MiXCR; each CDR3 protein has one entry. In the table there are about 300,000 distinct CDR3 sequences, roughly 7.8% of which are singletons. Antigen specificity for these receptors is unknown. The material was peripheral blood, obtained 360 days after TCRalphabeta/CD19-depleted stem cell transplant. These receptors were collected from a female patient aged 2-10 years who had a stem cell transplant for Fanconi anemia, so the T cells may come from the graft donor.

This clonotype has only a few counts. V and J are TRBV24-1 and TRBJ2-2; D may be TRBD1 (7 bases). Trimming pared 5 bases from V and 5 bases from J, leaving 11 bases between. The germline V gene encodes CDR1 KGHDR and CDR2 SFDVKD. CDR3 length: 14 amino acids. The CDR3 reads CATSGAGGTGELFF. The CDR3 nucleotides are TGTGCCACCAGTGGTGCAGGGGGGACCGGGGAGCTGTTTTTT.

This clonotype was seen repeatedly, ten times or more. V usage is TRBV4-1 and J usage is TRBJ1-4, with D hard to call. The CDR3 has 17 residues. Deletions cut 5 bases from V and 4 bases from J, with 20 bases between. Germline CDR1 reads MGHRA; CDR2 reads YSYEKL. The CDR3 is CASSGEEAGLDNEKLFF. The CDR3 DNA sequence: TGCGCCAGCAGCGGAGAGGAAGCGGGGTTGGATAATGAAAAACTGTTTTTT.

This clonotype was seen a handful of times. The chain carries TRBV9 and TRBJ2-5, with 9 bases lining up with TRBD1. The trim removed 4 bases at V and 3 bases at J, leaving 4 bases unmatched. Per germline, CDR1 SGDLS and CDR2 YYNGEE. The CDR3 contains 14 residues. The CDR3 here is CASSRGTGKETQYF. Written as DNA, the CDR3 is TGTGCCAGCAGCCGGGGGACAGGGAAAGAGACCCAGTACTTC.

This clonotype appeared many times. The genes are TRBV7-2 and TRBJ1-1; D is unresolved. Between the trimmed V and J ends, which lost 5 bases and 0 bases, there was a span of 10 bases. The germline gives CDR1 SGHTA, CDR2 FQGNSA. There are 14 residues in the CDR3. The DNA for the CDR3 is TGTGCCAGCAGCCGATATGAGATGAACACTGAAGCTTTCTTT. Translated, it gives CASSRYEMNTEAFF.

This chain uses TRBV11-3 with TRBJ2-3; 9 positions match TRBD1. Looked up from germline, CDR1 is SGHNT and CDR2 is YENEEA. CDR3 length: 16 residues. J was trimmed by 1 base and V by 5 bases; bases with no gene match: 7. The DNA of the CDR3 is TGTGCCAGCAGCCCTTGGACAGGGGAAGGCACAGATACGCAGTATTTT. Its protein product is CASSPWTGEGTDTQYF.

This clonotype was picked up a small number of times. The chain links TRBV20-1 to TRBJ2-7, with 13 bases aligning to TRBD2. The CDR3 is 19 residues long. V gave up 5 bases and J gave up 0 bases; unmatched junction bases: 16. Germline-derived CDR1 and CDR2 are DFQATT and SNEGSKA (reference sequence). The CDR3, as DNA: TGCAGTGCTCCTAATCCCCGGACTAGCGGGGGCCTTAGCTCCTACGAGCAGTACGTC. Encoded protein: CSAPNPRTSGGLSSYEQYV.

This clonotype has at least ten counts. This sequence joins TRBV12-3 or TRBV12-4 and TRBJ2-5, with D possibly matching TRBD1 (6 bases). V was shortened by 6 bases and J by 5 bases, with 13 bases between the two germline ends. This CDR3 has 13 amino acids. The CDR3 sequence is CASSPRGPETQYF. DNA for the CDR3: TGTGCCAGCAGCCCCAGGGGCCCGGAGACCCAGTACTTC.

The V gene is TRBV19, the J gene TRBJ2-7; possible D gene TRBD1, 5 bases. The CDR3 sequence is 14 residues long. Germline lookup yields CDR1 LNHDA and CDR2 SQIVND (reference sequence). V dropped 5 bases and J dropped 6 bases, with 17 bases sitting between them. CDR3 sequence (DNA): TGTGCCAGTAGTCTCACAGGCTCCGCTCCCGAGCAGTACGTC. Its protein product is CASSLTGSAPEQYV.

This clonotype was counted at least ten times. The rearrangement uses TRBV29-1 and TRBJ1-2; D might be TRBD1 (5 bases). V lost 4 bases and J 0 bases, leaving 18 bases between the germline ends. CDR1 is SQVTM and CDR2 is ANQGSEA in the germline V gene. CDR3 length: 16 residues. The DNA of the CDR3 is TGCAGCGTTGGAGGACGGGGGATATTCACTAACTATGGCTACACCTTC. The encoded protein is CSVGGRGIFTNYGYTF.

This clonotype was found many times. This chain connects TRBV7-7 to TRBJ2-5; no definite D call. V lost 5 bases, J lost 4 bases, and 14 bases lay in between. The CDR3 is 14 residues long. Germline loops: CDR1 SSHAT, CDR2 FNYEAQ (reference sequence). DNA for the CDR3: TGTGCCAGCAGCCGGGTCTCCTCTTCAGAGACCCAGTACTTC. The encoded protein is CASSRVSSSETQYF.

This chain uses TRBV7-9 with TRBJ2-3; D may be TRBD1 (6 bases). The CDR3 has 14 residues. Germline V gene lookup returns CDR1 SEHNR and CDR2 FQNEAQ (reference sequence). V dropped 5 bases and J dropped 2 bases, with 11 bases sitting between them. CDR3 sequence (DNA): TGTGCCAGCAGCCCCGGGACATACACAGATACGCAGTATTTT. Its protein is CASSPGTYTDTQYF.

The V call is TRBV7-6, the J call TRBJ2-5; D call uncertain. Deletions cut 2 bases from V and 4 bases from J, with 14 bases between. The germline V gene encodes CDR1 SGHVS and CDR2 FNYEAQ. CDR3 size: 15 residues. The CDR3 region has the DNA TGTGCCAGCAGCTTAAACGGATCCCCCCGAGAGACCCAGTACTTC. Translation: CASSLNGSPRETQYF.

This clonotype turned up a few times. The gene calls are TRBV20-1 and TRBJ1-2; D unresolved. The V end was cut by 1 base, the J end by 4 bases, with 10 bases between. Germline loops: CDR1 DFQATT, CDR2 SNEGSKA (reference sequence). This CDR3 has 13 amino acids. CDR3 DNA: TGCAGTGCTAGAGCAGGTTCCATCTATGGCTACACCTTC. Translating it yields CSARAGSIYGYTF.

This clonotype showed up just a few times. V is TRBV27 and J is TRBJ2-7; 7 positions agree with TRBD1. This CDR3 is built from 15 residues. The V segment lost 5 bases and the J segment 4 bases; nucleotides outside the gene matches: 11. The germline gives CDR1 MNHEY, CDR2 SMNVEV (reference sequence). CDR3 nucleotides: TGTGCCAGCAGTCTACTTGGGACAGTACAATACGAGCAGTACTTC. This translates into CASSLLGTVQYEQYF.

This clonotype was counted at least ten times. The rearrangement links TRBV7-8 to TRBJ2-7; D is possibly TRBD1 (5 bases). CDR1 SGHVS and CDR2 FQNEAQ come from the germline V gene. The CDR3 covers 15 residues. Between the trimmed V and J ends, which lost 4 bases and 3 bases, there was a span of 16 bases. Here the CDR3 DNA reads TGTGCCAGCAGCTCTCAGGCCGACAGACTCTACGAGCAGTACGTC. The encoded protein is CASSSQADRLYEQYV.

This chain connects TRBV6-1 to TRBJ2-2; 10 bases are shared with TRBD2. The trim removed 4 bases at V and 5 bases at J, leaving 7 bases unmatched. The CDR3 has 16 residues. Germline CDR1 MNHNS, CDR2 SASEGT. The CDR3 spells CASSVIPTSGTGELFF. The DNA for the CDR3 is TGTGCCAGCAGTGTAATCCCGACTAGCGGGACCGGGGAGCTGTTTTTT.

This clonotype has only a few counts. The rearrangement uses TRBV28 and TRBJ1-2; D is undetermined. CDR1 is MDHEN and CDR2 is SYDVKM in the germline V gene. Trimming took off 4 bases at V and 1 base at J, with 7 bases between the two ends. This CDR3 has 13 residues. CDR3 loop: CASSSLGNYGYTF. CDR3 in DNA: TGTGCCAGCAGTTCTCTGGGTAACTATGGCTACACCTTC.

There are many counts of this clonotype. This chain uses TRBV6-2 or TRBV6-3 with TRBJ2-1, with TRBD2 as a possible D gene (5 bases). The CDR3 runs 11 residues. The germline V and J ends were trimmed by 2 bases and 12 bases, with 8 bases remaining between them. Germline-derived CDR1 and CDR2 are MNHEY and SVGEGT. The CDR3 protein is CASSYNRGQFF. The DNA for the CDR3 is TGTGCCAGCAGTTACAATCGGGGGCAGTTCTTC.

The chain uses TRBV9 and TRBJ2-5; D not resolved. The CDR3 length is 13 residues. In germline, CDR1 is SGDLS, CDR2 YYNGEE. Trimming stripped 0 bases from V and 5 bases from J, with 8 bases between. The CDR3 DNA follows: TGTGCCAGCAGCGTAGGGGCTGTGGAGACCCAGTACTTC. Translated, it gives CASSVGAVETQYF.

The chain carries TRBV27 and TRBJ1-1; the D is unclear. Trimming removed 8 bases from V and 4 bases from J, with 5 bases in between. Germline V lookup: CDR1 MNHEY, CDR2 SMNVEV (reference sequence). This CDR3 has 10 residues. CDR3 loop: CASGFTEAFF. DNA of the CDR3: TGTGCCAGCGGATTCACTGAAGCTTTCTTT.

The chain is built from TRBV6-1 and TRBJ2-7; possible D gene TRBD2, 5 bases. V lost 4 bases and J 4 bases, leaving 20 bases between the germline ends. CDR1 is MNHNS, CDR2 SASEGT, per germline. The CDR3 is 16 amino acids. The CDR3 loop reads CASSGPAARGPYEQYV. As DNA, the CDR3 is TGTGCCAGCAGTGGGCCGGCAGCCCGAGGGCCTTACGAGCAGTACGTC.

In its sample, this clonotype was seen many times. V gene TRBV7-9 combines with J gene TRBJ2-7; TRBD1 agrees at 7 bases. Germline CDR1 SEHNR, CDR2 FQNEAQ (reference sequence). J was trimmed by 2 bases and V by 5 bases; bases with no gene match: 12. This CDR3 spans 16 amino acids. The CDR3 DNA reads TGTGCCAGCAGCCCGGAACAGGGGATAATAGCCTACGAGCAGTACTTC. Its translation: CASSPEQGIIAYEQYF.

This clonotype was recorded many times. The chain is built from TRBV11-2 and TRBJ2-2; D gene ambiguous. The CDR3 runs 15 residues. Germline CDR1 reads SGHAT; CDR2 reads FQNNGV. The V end lost 2 bases, the J end lost 1 base, and 8 bases lay between the germline ends. CDR3 sequence: CASSLRSGNTGELFF. The CDR3 coding sequence is TGTGCCAGCAGCTTAAGGTCAGGGAACACCGGGGAGCTGTTTTTT.

This clonotype was seen ten or more times. The chain couples TRBV27 to TRBJ2-4, with 12 bases lining up with TRBD2. The CDR3 has 17 residues. V lost 4 bases and J lost 7; bases outside the gene matches: 11. Germline lookup yields CDR1 MNHEY and CDR2 SMNVEV (reference sequence). The CDR3 loop reads CASSSPSGTSGWNIQYF. The CDR3 DNA follows: TGTGCCAGCAGTTCCCCTTCTGGGACTAGCGGGTGGAACATTCAGTACTTC.

At least ten counts were recorded for this clonotype. The genes are TRBV20-1 and TRBJ2-1; 8 bases map to TRBD1. With 5 bases clipped from V and 5 bases from J, the junction kept 5 bases outside the gene matches. The CDR3 is 13 residues long. Germline CDR1 and CDR2: DFQATT and SNEGSKA (reference sequence). The CDR3 spells CSARTGSNNEQFF. The CDR3 DNA follows: TGCAGTGCTCGGACAGGGAGCAACAATGAGCAGTTCTTC.

This clonotype was detected many times. V usage is TRBV5-8 and J usage is TRBJ1-1; 12 bases are a match to TRBD1. The V segment lost 2 bases and the J segment 3 bases; nucleotides outside the gene matches: 14. This CDR3 has 19 residues. The germline gives CDR1 SGHTS, CDR2 YDEGEE. As DNA, the CDR3 is TGTGCCAGCAGCTTTCAGGTCTGGGACAGGGGGCGCCTGGACACTGAAGCTTTCTTT. It is translated as CASSFQVWDRGRLDTEAFF.

There are many counts of this clonotype. The chain joins TRBV7-9 to TRBJ2-5, with TRBD2 as a possible D gene (5 bases). CDR3 length: 13 amino acids. Per the germline V gene, CDR1 is SEHNR and CDR2 is FQNEAQ (reference sequence). Trimming cost V 6 bases and J 4 bases, with 12 bases left between them. CDR3 residues: CASSKDWGETQYF. The CDR3 DNA follows: TGTGCCAGCAGTAAGGACTGGGGAGAGACCCAGTACTTC.

This clonotype was counted a few times. CDR3 loop: CASSSRVSGSQPQHF. In DNA, the CDR3 is TGCGCCAGCAGCTCAAGAGTCTCGGGGTCTCAGCCCCAGCATTTT. The chain recombines TRBV4-1 with TRBJ1-5; D is ambiguous. The CDR3 sequence is 15 residues long. V was shortened by 5 bases and J by 6 bases, with 17 bases between the two germline ends. The germline gives CDR1 MGHRA, CDR2 YSYEKL.

This clonotype was counted at least ten times. This chain uses TRBV5-1 with TRBJ1-4, with a possible D match to TRBD1 (5 bases). This CDR3 has 16 residues. CDR1 and CDR2 from the germline V gene are SGHRS and YFSETQ. V lost 4 bases, J lost 6 bases, and 19 bases lay in between. CDR3 sequence reads: CASSPGSEGVYEKLFF. In nucleotides, the CDR3 is TGCGCCAGCAGCCCGGGATCCGAAGGGGTCTATGAAAAACTGTTTTTT.

This clonotype was observed at least ten times. The chain combines TRBV7-2 with TRBJ2-1; 8 positions match TRBD1. Unmatched junction bases numbered 7, after V lost 6 bases and J lost 6 bases. The CDR3 has 14 amino acids. The V gene's germline CDR1 is SGHTA and CDR2 FQGNSA. The CDR3 region is CASRGKDRVNEQFF. DNA for the CDR3: TGTGCCAGCAGGGGGAAGGACAGGGTCAATGAGCAGTTCTTC.